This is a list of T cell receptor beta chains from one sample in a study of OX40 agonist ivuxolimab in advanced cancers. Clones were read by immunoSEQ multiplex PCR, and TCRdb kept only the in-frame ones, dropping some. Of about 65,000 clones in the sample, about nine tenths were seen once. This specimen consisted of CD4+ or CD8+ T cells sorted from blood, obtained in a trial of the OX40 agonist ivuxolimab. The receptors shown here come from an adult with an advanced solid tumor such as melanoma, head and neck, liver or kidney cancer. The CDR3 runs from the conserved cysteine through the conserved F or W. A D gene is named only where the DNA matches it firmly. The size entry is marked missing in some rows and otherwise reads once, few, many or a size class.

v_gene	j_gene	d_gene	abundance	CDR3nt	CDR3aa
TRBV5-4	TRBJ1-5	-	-	TGTGCCAGCAGCACCGGCAGGGGTCAGCCCCAGCATTTT	CASSTGRGQPQHF
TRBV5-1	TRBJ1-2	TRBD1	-	TGCGCCAGCAGCTTGGAAACAGGGGGCGTTGACTATGGCTACACCTTC	CASSLETGGVDYGYTF
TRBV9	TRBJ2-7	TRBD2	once	TGTGCCAGCAGCGTCTCCACCGGGACTAGCGGGGACTACGAGCAGTACTTC	CASSVSTGTSGDYEQYF
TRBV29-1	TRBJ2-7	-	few	TGCAGCGTTGAAGGGGGTTGGGGGGCGCCTGACGAGCAGTACTTC	CSVEGGWGAPDEQYF
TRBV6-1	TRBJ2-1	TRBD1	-	TGTGCCAGCAGTGACCATGGGACAGGTTTCTACAATGAGCAGTTCTTC	CASSDHGTGFYNEQFF
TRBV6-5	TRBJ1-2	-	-	TGTGCCAGCAGTTACTCGAGGGGGGGGTATGGCTACACCTTC	CASSYSRGGYGYTF
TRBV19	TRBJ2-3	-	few	TGTGCCAGTAGCCGCCGGGTGGGGGGACAGACTACGCAGTATTTT	CASSRRVGGQTTQYF
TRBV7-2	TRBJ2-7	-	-	TGTGCCAGCAGCCCGGACAGCCCCGTCCGGGAGCAGTACTTC	CASSPDSPVREQYF
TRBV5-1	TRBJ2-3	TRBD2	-	TGCGCCAGCAGCTTGGCTTCGAGCGGGAGGGTGGGCACAGATACGCAGTATTTT	CASSLASSGRVGTDTQYF
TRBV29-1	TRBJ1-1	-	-	TGCAGCGTTGGGGGGCGAGTGAGTAACACTGAAGCTTTCTTT	CSVGGRVSNTEAFF
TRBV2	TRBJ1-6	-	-	TGTGCCAGCAGTGAAAGGGGGTATTCACCCCTCCACTTT	CASSERGYSPLHF
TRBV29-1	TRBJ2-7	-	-	TGCAGCGTTCGGACGAGCCGCTCCTACGAGCAGTACTTC	CSVRTSRSYEQYF
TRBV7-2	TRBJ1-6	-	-	TGTGCCAGCAGCTTAGATCCCGGGGGGCGGAATTCACCCCTCCACTTT	CASSLDPGGRNSPLHF
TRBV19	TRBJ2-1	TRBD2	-	TGTGCCAGTATGGGGGGGTCCTACAATGAGCAGTTCTTC	CASMGGSYNEQFF
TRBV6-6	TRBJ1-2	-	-	TGTGCCAGCAGTTACGGCCCGGCCCCTTATGGCTACACCTTC	CASSYGPAPYGYTF
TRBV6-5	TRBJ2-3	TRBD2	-	TGTGCCAGCAGTTCTAGCGGGGGCTCCACAGATACGCAGTATTTT	CASSSSGGSTDTQYF
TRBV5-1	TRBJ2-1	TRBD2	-	TGCGCCAGCAGCCCTCGGACTAGCGGGGGGGGTGAGCAGTTCTTC	CASSPRTSGGGEQFF
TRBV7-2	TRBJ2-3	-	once	TGTGCCAGCAGCCAAGTGCGGGGAGAGGGCCCAGATACGCAGTATTTT	CASSQVRGEGPDTQYF
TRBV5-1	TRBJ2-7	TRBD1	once	TGCGCCAGCAGCCCTAGCTTCGGGACAGTGGACGAGCAGTACTTC	CASSPSFGTVDEQYF
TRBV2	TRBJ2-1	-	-	TGTGCCAGCAGTGAACGGCCCCGGACTCGCGTTCGGAATGAGCAGTTCTTC	CASSERPRTRVRNEQFF
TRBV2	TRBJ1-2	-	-	TGTGCCAGCTGGGAGGGGAGGTATGGCTACACCTTC	CASWEGRYGYTF
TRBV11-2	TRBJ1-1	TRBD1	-	TGTGCCAGCAGCTTGATACCGGGACAGATGAACACTGAAGCTTTCTTT	CASSLIPGQMNTEAFF
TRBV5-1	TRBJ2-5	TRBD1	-	TGCGCCAGCGACCTACAGGGGCGAGAGACCCAGTACTTC	CASDLQGRETQYF
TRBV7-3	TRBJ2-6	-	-	TGTGCCAGCAGAGATCTCCCGGTCTCTGGGGCCAACGTCCTGACTTTC	CASRDLPVSGANVLTF
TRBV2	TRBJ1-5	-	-	TGTGCCAGCAGCCCCCCCCCGTTTGGCCAGCCCCAGCATTTT	CASSPPPFGQPQHF
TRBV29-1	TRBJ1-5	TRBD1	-	TGCAGCGTGGCGGGTAGACAGGGGAGCAATCAGCCCCAGCATTTT	CSVAGRQGSNQPQHF
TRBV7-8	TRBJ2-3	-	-	TGTGCCAGCAGCTTAGATCGGGGGAGTACGCAGTATTTT	CASSLDRGSTQYF